The 26 T cell receptor beta chains presented below share a single source sample, sequenced in a study of T cell repertoires in aging, cancer and after chemotherapy. Amplification of TCR beta used genomic DNA extracted from peripheral blood. TRB rearrangements spanning V, D and J were amplified using mixed TRB-A/B primers. TCRdb passed the multiplex PCR reads through MiXCR, listing each CDR3 protein once. This repertoire shows approximately 2,500 distinct CDR3 sequences, 50% to 75% found once; its top ten account for 25% to 30%. Sequenced sample: blood. The receptors originated from a human donor with a solid tumor.

This clonotype was counted only a few times. V gene TRBV30 combines with J gene TRBJ1-2; D gene ambiguous. The CDR3 runs 11 residues. The V and J ends lost 4 bases and 8 bases respectively, with 11 bases between them. CDR1 and CDR2 from the germline V gene are GTSNPN and SVGIG (reference sequence). CDR3 nucleotides: TGTGCCTGGACCCTCGCCCGGGGCTACACCTTC. Its protein product is CAWTLARGYTF.

This clonotype was seen only once. The chain joins TRBV20-1 to TRBJ1-1; D perhaps matches TRBD1 (6 bases). V was clipped by 5 bases and J by 2 bases, with 12 bases between them. The CDR3 has 13 residues. Germline-derived CDR1 and CDR2 are DFQATT and SNEGSKA (reference sequence). CDR3 protein: CSAPGTLNTEAFF. CDR3 sequence (DNA): TGCAGTGCTCCCGGGACACTAAACACTGAAGCTTTCTTT.

This chain joins TRBV5-6 and TRBJ2-3; D could derive from TRBD1 or TRBD2 (5 bases each). V lost 2 bases and J 0 bases, leaving 16 bases between the germline ends. The germline gives CDR1 SGHDT, CDR2 YYEEEE. The CDR3 spans 17 residues. CDR3 bases: TGTGCCAGCAGCTTAGGAGCCGGGACCCTCAGCACAGATACGCAGTATTTT. Its protein is CASSLGAGTLSTDTQYF.

V usage is TRBV7-2 and J usage is TRBJ2-3; a weak D match, TRBD2 (6 bases). CDR1 SGHTA and CDR2 FQGNSA come from the germline V gene. Trimming stripped 2 bases from V and 6 bases from J, with 12 bases between. CDR3 length: 14 residues. The CDR3 here is CASSLSGLRDTQYF. In nucleotides, the CDR3 is TGTGCCAGCAGCTTAAGCGGGTTGCGGGATACGCAGTATTTT.

This clonotype was detected once. This chain joins TRBV7-9 and TRBJ1-5; D gene ambiguous. In germline, CDR1 is SEHNR, CDR2 FQNEAQ (reference sequence). The V and J ends lost 0 bases and 0 bases respectively, with 6 bases between them. The CDR3 sequence is 15 residues long. CDR3 in amino acids: CASSLAGDSNQPQHF. The CDR3 region has the DNA TGTGCCAGCAGCTTAGCTGGGGATAGCAATCAGCCCCAGCATTTT.

The genes are TRBV20-1 and TRBJ1-5; 9 bases agree with TRBD1. V lost 3 bases to trimming and J lost 9 bases; unmatched junction nucleotides: 9. From germline, CDR1 is DFQATT and CDR2 SNEGSKA (reference sequence). The CDR3 is made up of 14 amino acids. CDR3 nucleotides: TGCAGTGCTAGTACTGGGACAGGGAGGCTGCCCCAGCATTTT. Translating gives CSASTGTGRLPQHF.

This chain connects TRBV15 to TRBJ1-1; D not resolved. Germline V gene lookup returns CDR1 LNHNV and CDR2 YYDKDF (reference sequence). The CDR3 runs to 14 residues. The V end was cut by 0 bases, the J end by 4 bases, with 9 bases between. The CDR3 region is CATSRDVRSTEAFF. The CDR3, as DNA: TGTGCCACCAGCAGAGATGTCAGATCCACTGAAGCTTTCTTT. The whole variable domain, filled in from reference TRBV15 and TRBJ1-1, reads DAMVIQNPRYQVTQFGKPVTLSCSQTLNHNVMYWYQQKSSQAPKLLFHYYDKDFNNEADTPDNFQSRRPNTSFCFLDIRSPGLGDTAMYLCATSRDVRSTEAFFGQGTRLTVV.

V is TRBV18 and J is TRBJ1-2; 8 bases fit TRBD1. After removal of 6 bases from V and 3 bases from J, the junction contained 3 bases not matched to a gene. There are 13 residues in the CDR3. Germline V gene data show CDR1 as KGHSH and CDR2 as LQKENI. For the CDR3, the DNA is TGTGCCAGCTCCCCGGACAGGGACTATGGCTACACCTTC. It is translated as CASSPDRDYGYTF. Filled out from reference TRBV18 and TRBJ1-2, the complete variable domain reads NAGVMQNPRHLVRRRGQEARLRCSPMKGHSHVYWYRQLPEEGLKFMVYLQKENIIDESGMPKERFSAEFPKEGPSILRIQQVVRGDSAAYFCASSPDRDYGYTFGSGTRLTVV.

This clonotype was detected only a few times. The genes are TRBV5-6 and TRBJ2-7; 8 positions match TRBD2. V shed 5 bases, J shed 5 bases, and the junction held 6 bases outside the gene matches. From germline, CDR1 is SGHDT and CDR2 YYEEEE. This CDR3 region has 13 residues. The CDR3 region is CASRLSGSDEQYF. Written as DNA, the CDR3 is TGTGCCAGCAGATTGAGCGGGAGCGACGAGCAGTACTTC.

This clonotype was seen a few times. V gene TRBV6-1 combines with J gene TRBJ2-7; D is ambiguous. There are 16 residues in the CDR3. Germline CDR1 MNHNS, CDR2 SASEGT. The V and J ends lost 0 bases and 4 bases respectively, with 16 bases between them. This chain's CDR3 is CASSEAGWAQAYEQYF. The CDR3 DNA reads TGTGCCAGCAGTGAAGCTGGGTGGGCCCAAGCTTACGAGCAGTACTTC.

The chain links TRBV7-9 to TRBJ1-5; 7 bases line up with TRBD1. The V and J ends lost 5 bases and 7 bases, in that order; junction bases with no gene match: 11. Germline-derived CDR1 and CDR2 are SEHNR and FQNEAQ (reference sequence). The CDR3 is made up of 15 amino acids. The CDR3 spells CASSPGTVGVQPQHF. The CDR3 nucleotides read TGTGCCAGCAGCCCTGGGACAGTGGGAGTACAGCCCCAGCATTTT.

The genes are TRBV12-3 or TRBV12-4 and TRBJ2-2; D uncertain. The CDR3 spans 12 residues. V gave up 5 bases and J gave up 8 bases, with 9 bases separating them. DNA for the CDR3: TGTGCCAGCAGTCCCTATTTGGGGGAGCTGTTTTTT. The encoded protein is CASSPYLGELFF.

CDR3 sequence: CASSGTSGRTYEQYF. The DNA of the CDR3 is TGTGCCAGCAGTGGGACTAGCGGGAGGACCTACGAGCAGTACTTC. The rearrangement joins TRBV6-2 or TRBV6-3 to TRBJ2-7; 15 nucleotides line up with TRBD2. With 5 bases clipped from V and 2 bases from J, the junction kept 1 base outside the gene matches. The germline CDR1 and CDR2 sequences are MNHEY and SVGEGT. CDR3 length: 15 residues.

Turning to this clonotype: One end of the junction is discordant with germline, which a read error may explain. The chain recombines TRBV12-3 or TRBV12-4 with TRBJ2-1, with 8 bases lining up with TRBD2. The CDR3 is 13 residues long. The CDR3 loop is CASSSGGTMIVSF. The CDR3 nucleotides read TGTGCCAGCAGTAGCGGGGGTACAATGATCGTGTCCTTC.

This clonotype appeared once. The chain links TRBV6-2 or TRBV6-3 to TRBJ2-1; D is perhaps TRBD1 or TRBD2 (5 bases each). The germline CDR1 and CDR2 sequences are MNHEY and SVGEGT. Trimming pared 8 bases from V and 9 bases from J, leaving 20 bases between. The length of the CDR3 is 14 residues. CDR3 loop: CASDRGRTSVEQFF. For the CDR3, the DNA is TGTGCCAGCGATAGGGGACGGACCAGTGTTGAGCAGTTCTTC.

There are a few counts of this clonotype. V and J are TRBV12-3 or TRBV12-4 and TRBJ1-6, with a possible D match to TRBD1 (6 bases). This CDR3 contains 16 residues. V was cut by 6 bases and J by 10 bases, with 22 bases left in between. The CDR3 DNA sequence: TGTGCCAGCAGCGCTTCAACACAGGGAAAGGGATCACCCCTCCACTTT. Translation: CASSASTQGKGSPLHF.

The V call is TRBV6-5, the J call TRBJ1-2; 8 nucleotides align to TRBD1. Germline CDR1 MNHEY, CDR2 SVGAGI. Unmatched junction bases numbered 10, after V lost 4 bases and J lost 3 bases. The length of the CDR3 is 16 residues. CDR3 DNA sequence: TGTGCCAGCAGTTCCCAAAAGACAGGGGACTACTATGGCTACACCTTC. It specifies CASSSQKTGDYYGYTF.

The chain recombines TRBV14 with TRBJ1-2, with D unresolved. Germline lookup yields CDR1 SGHDN and CDR2 FVKESK. The CDR3 runs 14 residues. V lost 2 bases and J 5 bases, leaving 12 bases between the germline ends. The CDR3 region is CASSQLGPGYGYTF. DNA of the CDR3: TGTGCCAGCAGCCAACTCGGACCCGGGTATGGCTACACCTTC.

The chain is built from TRBV28 and TRBJ1-2; no reliable D call. This CDR3 spans 11 amino acids. V was clipped by 6 bases and J by 3 bases, with 5 bases between them. The germline V gene has CDR1 MDHEN and CDR2 SYDVKM. The CDR3 is CASRKDYGYTF. As DNA, the CDR3 is TGTGCCAGCAGGAAAGACTATGGCTACACCTTC.

This clonotype was picked up one time. The junction departs from the called germline gene at one end, perhaps through a read error. The chain uses TRBV11-2 and TRBJ2-3; weak D call: TRBD2 (6 bases). Germline V CDR1 and CDR2: SGHAT, FQNNGV. This CDR3 comprises 13 residues. Here the CDR3 DNA reads TGTGCCAGCAGCTTAGTGGCGGGGAGGCCCAGGGATTTT. It is translated as CASSLVAGRPRDF.

A few counts support this clonotype. The chain combines TRBV6-4 with TRBJ2-3, with 9 bases that match TRBD2. The germline gives CDR1 MRHNA, CDR2 SNTAGT. V trimming: 3 bases; J trimming: 4 bases; junction bases outside the gene matches: 5. The CDR3 is 15 amino acids. CDR3 coding DNA: TGTGCCAGCAGTGAGGATGCGGGAGGGCCAGATACGCAGTATTTT. Translated, it gives CASSEDAGGPDTQYF.

This clonotype was counted a few times. This rearrangement joins TRBV7-3 to TRBJ1-1; TRBD1 matches 7 bases. Germline lookup yields CDR1 SGHTA and CDR2 FQGTGA. The J segment lost 1 base and the V segment lost 3 bases, leaving 2 bases of the junction unmatched. The length of the CDR3 is 14 residues. DNA for the CDR3: TGTGCCAGCAGCTTTACAGGGGCGAACACTGAAGCTTTCTTT. This gives the protein CASSFTGANTEAFF.

The chain is built from TRBV10-2 and TRBJ2-6; 13 positions match TRBD2. This CDR3 has 17 amino acids. Germline V CDR1 and CDR2: WSHSY, SAAADI. V dropped 4 bases and J dropped 0; count of bases not matched to a gene: 0. CDR3 sequence reads: CASSGLAGGSGANVLTF. The CDR3 nucleotides read TGCGCCAGCAGTGGACTAGCGGGAGGCTCTGGGGCCAACGTCCTGACTTTC.

This chain connects TRBV19 to TRBJ1-4; D may be TRBD1 (5 bases). CDR1 is LNHDA, CDR2 SQIVND, per germline (reference sequence). Trimming cost V 4 bases and J 8 bases, with 11 bases left between them. CDR3 length equals 13 residues. The CDR3: CASSTGLGEKLFF. CDR3 nucleotide sequence: TGTGCCAGTAGTACAGGGTTAGGAGAAAAACTGTTTTTT.

This chain connects TRBV20-1 to TRBJ1-5, with 10 bases aligning to TRBD1. CDR1 and CDR2 from the germline V gene are DFQATT and SNEGSKA (reference sequence). CDR3 size: 15 residues. With 3 bases clipped from V and 5 bases from J, the junction kept 7 bases outside the gene matches. The CDR3 nucleotides read TGCAGTGCTAGGATGATCGGGACAGGGGATCAGCCCCAGCATTTT. Protein product: CSARMIGTGDQPQHF.

V gene TRBV12-3 or TRBV12-4 combines with J gene TRBJ1-2; the D is unclear. Trimming removed 5 bases at V and 2 bases at J, with 15 bases between. The CDR3 is 15 amino acids. As DNA, the CDR3 is TGTGCCAGCAGTCACGAAAGGGCGGTAAACTATGGCTACACCTTC. Translating gives CASSHERAVNYGYTF.